Included here is one T cell receptor (beta chain) sequence, with context. Its antigen is not known. Investigators sourced approximately 2 micrograms of genomic DNA from cryopreserved PBMCs for TCR beta libraries. The data were taken from a study of cytotoxic CD8 clonotypes in ibrutinib-treated CLL. The study, taken as a whole, reports: Contraction or stability on treatment was seen for public clonotypes, which were uncommon. Pretreatment clonality was elevated relative to age-matched healthy donors and paralleled circulating CD8+ T-cell counts.

TCRdb keeps only in-frame clones here, not all; method: immunoSEQ multiplex PCR. Of over 45,000 clones in the sample, 55% to 70% were seen once. Trimming shortened V by 5 bases and J by 0 bases, and 11 bases separated the two germline ends. The CDR3 covers 15 residues. The germline V gene has CDR1 LNHDA and CDR2 SQIVND (reference sequence). The rearrangement uses TRBV19 and TRBJ1-3, with D tentatively TRBD1 (6 bases). The specimen comprised PBMCs, sampled after 24 months of ibrutinib treatment. This receptor was taken from a human donor with chronic lymphocytic leukemia. CDR3: CASSHRAHSGNTIYF. CDR3 nucleotide sequence: TGTGCCAGTAGTCACAGGGCGCACTCTGGAAACACCATATATTTT. Complete variable domain (other parts from reference TRBV19 and TRBJ1-3): DGGITQSPKYLFRKEGQNVTLSCEQNLNHDAMYWYRQDPGQGLRLIYYSQIVNDFQKGDIAEGYSVSREKKESFPLTVTSAQKNPTAFYLCASSHRAHSGNTIYFGEGSWLTVV.